This entry is about one T cell receptor beta chain. Authors' methods: From reference gene primer amplification, estimates of nucleated cell counts were derived. Sequenced by immunoSEQ multiplex PCR; TCRdb stores in-frame clones only, minus some. That table is the source of V, J and clone size, and D and trimming were worked out from the DNA. This sample yields fewer than 350,000 clones, of which approximately 85% are seen a single time; 7.2% belongs to the top ten. The V gene's germline CDR1 is SGHDT and CDR2 YYEEEE. This CDR3 has 11 residues. Trimming left V 0 bases short and J 9 bases short, with 4 bases between. These data originate in a study of blood T cell repertoires in COVID-19.

This clonotype was sampled from a human donor in a cohort sampled during active COVID-19. This rearrangement joins TRBV5-6 to TRBJ2-1; D is ambiguous. The sequencing sample was made of peripheral blood. The CDR3 DNA follows: TGTGCCAGCAGCTTGGACACTGAGCAGTTCTTC. It translates to CASSLDTEQFF.